These T cell receptor beta chains were read from a single sample in a study of blood T cell repertoires in COVID-19. Using immunoSEQ multiplex PCR, the repertoire was profiled, and TCRdb retains in-frame clones only, with some absent. The sample lists approximately 130,000 clones, approximately 89% occurring once. Sequenced material: peripheral blood. The receptors stem from a human donor in a cohort sampled during active COVID-19. The CDR3 runs from the conserved cysteine through the conserved F or W. Fields, in order: J gene, V gene, D gene, clone size, CDR3 DNA, CDR3 protein. The D gene is left open where the match is weak. For some rows the clone size is stated as once, few or many, or as a class when expanded; others skip it.

TRBJ2-3,TRBV2,TRBD2,.,TGTGCCAGCAGTGTTCGGGCGGGGGGGCGGACAGATACGCAGTATTTT,CASSVRAGGRTDTQYF
TRBJ2-3,TRBV24-1,.,once,TGTGCCACCAGTGCAGTGGATACGCAGTATTTT,CATSAVDTQYF
TRBJ2-3,TRBV7-3,.,.,TGTGCCAGCACCCAAGCCGGGGGACGGGAAGATACGCAGTATTTT,CASTQAGGREDTQYF
TRBJ1-1,TRBV9,.,.,TGTGCCAGCAGCGTAGTAAGGTTGGGGCAGCTGAACACTGAAGCTTTCTTT,CASSVVRLGQLNTEAFF
TRBJ2-1,TRBV28,.,few,TGTGCCAGCAGCCCTGACTCGCGCGCCTACAATGAGCAGTTCTTC,CASSPDSRAYNEQFF
TRBJ2-1,TRBV3-1/TRBV3-2,TRBD1,.,TGTGCCAGCAACGATGAGACAGGGCTTGTTTTGCGTGAGCAGTTCTTC,CASNDETGLVLREQFF
TRBJ2-6,TRBV19,.,.,TGTGCCAGTAGTATTGGCCGCAGGTCTGGGGCCAACGTCCTGACTTTC,CASSIGRRSGANVLTF
TRBJ1-1,TRBV2,.,.,TGTGCCAGCAATGAGGGGCCTGAAGCTTTCTTT,CASNEGPEAFF
TRBJ1-1,TRBV19,.,.,TGTGCCAGTAACCCCGGGGTGCGGGGCACTGAAGCTTTCTTT,CASNPGVRGTEAFF
TRBJ1-3,TRBV30,.,.,TGTGCCTGGAGTGTGAGGGTGACCCCCTGGAGACCTGGAAACACCATATATTTT,CAWSVRVTPWRPGNTIYF
TRBJ2-3,TRBV3-1/TRBV3-2,.,.,TGTGCCAGCAGCCAAGGACTACAGAATACGCAGTATTTT,CASSQGLQNTQYF
TRBJ2-1,TRBV27,.,.,TGTGCCAGCGGCAGGGGGGCTGAGCAGTTCTTC,CASGRGAEQFF
TRBJ1-1,TRBV6-2/TRBV6-3,.,.,TGTGCCAGCAGTTACTCAGAGGGGACACTAAAGAACACTGAAGCTTTCTTT,CASSYSEGTLKNTEAFF
TRBJ2-3,TRBV7-9,.,.,TGTGGTAGTCAGGGTGGCACAGATACGCAGTATTTT,CGSQGGTDTQYF
TRBJ2-1,TRBV12-3/TRBV12-4,.,.,TGTGCCAGCAGTTTCCCCGGCGGGCAGTTCTTC,CASSFPGGQFF
TRBJ2-5,TRBV5-1,TRBD2,.,TGCGCCAGCAGACCGACTAGCGGGGTGAGGGAGACCCAGTACTTC,CASRPTSGVRETQYF
TRBJ2-2,TRBV23-1,TRBD1,.,TGCGCCAGCAGTCAAAAACAGGGGTGGACCGGGGAGCTGTTTTTT,CASSQKQGWTGELFF
TRBJ2-2,TRBV29-1,.,.,TGCAGCGTTCAATTCACCGGGGAGCTGTTTTTT,CSVQFTGELFF
TRBJ1-1,TRBV18,.,.,TGTGCCACCAAGCTCGACGGAGCGGACACTGAAGCTTTCTTT,CATKLDGADTEAFF
TRBJ1-2,TRBV19,.,.,TGTGCCAGTAGTATGGGTTTCGGGCAGGGGTATGGCTACACCTTC,CASSMGFGQGYGYTF
TRBJ1-1,TRBV5-6,.,.,TGTGCCAGCAGCTTTACCGGGGTGGGGTACACTGAAGCTTTCTTT,CASSFTGVGYTEAFF
TRBJ2-3,TRBV19,TRBD2,.,TGTGCCAGTAGTTCCGGGACTAGCGGGGGGACAGATACGCAGTATTTT,CASSSGTSGGTDTQYF
TRBJ1-1,TRBV19,TRBD1,.,TGTGCCAGTAGTATTCGGACAGGGGCCATGAACACTGAAGCTTTCTTT,CASSIRTGAMNTEAFF
TRBJ2-2,TRBV15,.,.,TGTGCCACCAGCAGAGGCAGGGGGGATACCGGGGAGCTGTTTTTT,CATSRGRGDTGELFF
TRBJ1-1,TRBV5-1,.,.,TGCGCCAGCAGCTTAAGTCTGCGCATGAACACTGAAGCTTTCTTT,CASSLSLRMNTEAFF
TRBJ1-2,TRBV9,TRBD1,.,TGTGCCAGCAGCGTCTCCTCTCTGGCTTGGGGACAGGGGGGACTGGGACGCTATGGCTACACCTTC,CASSVSSLAWGQGGLGRYGYTF
TRBJ2-5,TRBV20-1,.,.,TGCAGTGCTAGTCCACCGAAGGGAGACGCCCAAGAGACCCAGTACTTC,CSASPPKGDAQETQYF
TRBJ2-5,TRBV6-2/TRBV6-3,TRBD2,.,TGTGCCAGCAGTTACTCGAGAGCGGGGGGGCCCCAAGAGACCCAGTACTTC,CASSYSRAGGPQETQYF
TRBJ1-1,TRBV5-4,TRBD1,.,TGTGCCAGCAGCTCAAACAGGGGAAACACTGAAGCTTTCTTT,CASSSNRGNTEAFF
TRBJ2-1,TRBV12-3/TRBV12-4,.,.,TGTGCCAGCAGTTTAAACAGCAATGAGCAGTTCTTC,CASSLNSNEQFF
TRBJ1-2,TRBV7-9,TRBD1,.,TGTGCCAGCAGCTTGAGGGAGTTGACAGGGGGGGCCTATGGCTACACCTTC,CASSLRELTGGAYGYTF
TRBJ2-3,TRBV7-8,TRBD1,few,TGTGCCAGCAGCTTAGTGGACGGGGGACAGGGAAGGGATACGCAGTATTTT,CASSLVDGGQGRDTQYF
TRBJ1-5,TRBV4-3,.,.,TGCGCCAGCAGCCCTAGGCTCGGCGGTGGCAATCAGCCCCAGCATTTT,CASSPRLGGGNQPQHF
TRBJ1-3,TRBV5-6,.,.,TGTGCCAGCAGCTTGAGGGGGTCTGGAAACACCATATATTTT,CASSLRGSGNTIYF
TRBJ2-1,TRBV10-3,.,.,TGTGCCATCAGTGGCCCGAGGGAGAGGGGGAGCAATGAGCAGTTCTTC,CAISGPRERGSNEQFF
TRBJ2-1,TRBV27,TRBD2,.,TGTGCCAGCAGTCCAGCCGGGCTAGCGGGAGGGAGCTCCTACAATGAGCAGTTCTTC,CASSPAGLAGGSSYNEQFF
TRBJ1-2,TRBV7-3,.,.,TGTGCCAGCAGCCTCGTCCTCGGGGGAAACTTGTATGGCTACACCTTC,CASSLVLGGNLYGYTF
TRBJ2-5,TRBV5-1,.,.,TGCGCCAGCAGTCATCTCGTGGGCAGGGGTGAGACCCAGTACTTC,CASSHLVGRGETQYF
TRBJ1-5,TRBV4-1,.,once,TGCGCCAGCAGCCAAGTCCCGTTCTTAGAGCCCCAGCATTTT,CASSQVPFLEPQHF
TRBJ2-3,TRBV7-2,TRBD1,.,TGTGCCAGCAGCCCCAGGCCGGGACAGGTTACCCCAGATACGCAGTATTTT,CASSPRPGQVTPDTQYF
TRBJ2-4,TRBV7-2,.,.,TGTGCCAGCAGCTTAGTGGGGGCCGGATCTTCGGTCAAAAACATTCAGTACTTC,CASSLVGAGSSVKNIQYF